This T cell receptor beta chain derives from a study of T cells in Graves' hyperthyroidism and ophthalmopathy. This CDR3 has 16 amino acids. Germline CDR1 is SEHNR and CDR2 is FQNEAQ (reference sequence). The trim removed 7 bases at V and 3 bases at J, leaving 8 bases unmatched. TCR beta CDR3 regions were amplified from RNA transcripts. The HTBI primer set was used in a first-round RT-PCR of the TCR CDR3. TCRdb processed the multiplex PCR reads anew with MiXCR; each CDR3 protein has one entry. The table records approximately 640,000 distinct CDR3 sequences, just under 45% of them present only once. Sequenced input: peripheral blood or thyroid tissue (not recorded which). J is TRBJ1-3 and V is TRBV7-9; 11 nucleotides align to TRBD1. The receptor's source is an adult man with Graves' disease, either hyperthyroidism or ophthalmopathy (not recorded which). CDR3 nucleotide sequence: TGTGCCAGCAAGAAACCGGGACAGGGGGGTGGAAACACCATATATTTT. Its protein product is CASKKPGQGGGNTIYF.